The entry below describes one T cell receptor beta chain. The entry originates in a study of T cells in Graves' hyperthyroidism and ophthalmopathy. Per the germline V gene, CDR1 is SGDLS and CDR2 is YYNGEE. After removal of 3 bases from V and 8 bases from J, the junction contained 13 bases not matched to a gene. The CDR3 consists of 16 residues. From RNA transcripts, TCR beta CDR3 regions were amplified. The HTBI set primed first-round TCR CDR3 RT-PCR. From the multiplex PCR reads, TCRdb called clonotypes with MiXCR, one entry per CDR3 protein. The table shows 370,000 or so distinct CDR3 sequences, with 20% to 30% occurring only once.

The genes are TRBV9 and TRBJ2-1; 8 bases line up with TRBD1. Sequenced input: blood. This sequence was found in a middle-aged man with Graves' hyperthyroidism. The chain's CDR3 is CASSAYGQGGIDEQFF. The DNA for the CDR3 is TGTGCCAGCAGCGCCTACGGACAGGGTGGAATCGATGAGCAGTTCTTC.